One and the same sample provided the 19 T cell receptor beta chains below, sequenced in a study of identical twins. From the 5' RACE reads, TCRdb called clonotypes with MiXCR, one entry per CDR3 protein. This sample yields 450,000 or so distinct CDR3 sequences, of which 14% are seen a single time; more than 0.8% belongs to the top ten. The data also belong to a second study, concerning yellow fever vaccine responses in identical twins.

Sample: CD4+ T cells sorted from blood. These receptors were obtained from a woman aged 18-29 years in good health.

In its sample, this clonotype was seen a few times. The chain combines TRBV2 with TRBJ2-2; 7 bases agree with TRBD1. This CDR3 has 15 residues. In germline, CDR1 is SNHLY, CDR2 FYNNEI. With 5 bases clipped from V and 4 bases from J, the junction kept 7 bases outside the gene matches. CDR3 sequence reads: CASSPRGQSTGELFF. CDR3 sequence (DNA): TGTGCCAGCAGTCCTAGGGGGCAAAGCACCGGGGAGCTGTTTTTT.

The table lists this clonotype with a few counts. The rearrangement links TRBV19 to TRBJ2-1, with TRBD2 identical over 11 bases. Germline trimming cut 6 bases from V and 10 bases from J; bases unmatched to any gene: 5. CDR1 is LNHDA, CDR2 SQIVND, per germline (reference sequence). The CDR3 length is 13 residues. This CDR3 is CASRTSGNGEQFF. The CDR3 nucleotides read TGTGCCAGTAGGACTAGCGGGAATGGGGAGCAGTTCTTC. Full variable domain (rest looked up from reference TRBV19 and TRBJ2-1): DGGITQSPKYLFRKEGQNVTLSCEQNLNHDAMYWYRQDPGQGLRLIYYSQIVNDFQKGDIAEGYSVSREKKESFPLTVTSAQKNPTAFYLCASRTSGNGEQFFGPGTRLTVL.

The J gene is TRBJ2-3, the V gene TRBV3-1; tentative D call: TRBD1 (5 bases). V was clipped by 1 base and J by 6 bases, with 11 bases between them. There are 14 residues in the CDR3. CDR1 is LGHDT, CDR2 YNNKEL, per germline (reference sequence). This chain's CDR3 is CASSQGRGSDTQYF. In DNA form, the CDR3 reads TGTGCCAGCAGCCAAGGAAGGGGTTCGGATACGCAGTATTTT.

The chain combines TRBV6-1 with TRBJ2-7; 9 positions match TRBD2. The CDR3 totals 16 residues. V was clipped by 2 bases and J by 0 bases; unmatched bases: 5. Germline CDR1 and CDR2: MNHNS and SASEGT. CDR3 protein: CASSELAGGISYEQYF. In DNA, the CDR3 is TGTGCCAGCAGTGAATTGGCGGGGGGGATCTCCTACGAGCAGTACTTC.

There are a few counts of this clonotype. J is TRBJ2-5 and V is TRBV4-3, with D tentatively TRBD1 (6 bases). V was clipped by 0 bases and J by 5 bases, with 13 bases between them. The CDR3 has 15 amino acids. The germline V gene has CDR1 LGHNA and CDR2 YSLEER. CDR3 in DNA: TGCGCCAGCAGCCAAGAGGGACAATCAGGGGAGACCCAGTACTTC. It specifies CASSQEGQSGETQYF.

This clonotype was found a few times. This rearrangement joins TRBV12-3 or TRBV12-4 to TRBJ1-5; D is unresolved. Trimming shortened V by 0 bases and J by 6 bases, and 9 bases separated the two germline ends. The CDR3 is 14 residues long. The CDR3 DNA reads as TGTGCCAGCAGTTTAGCAGGGAGAGGTCAGCCCCAGCATTTT. It specifies CASSLAGRGQPQHF.

The J gene is TRBJ2-5, the V gene TRBV6-2 or TRBV6-3, with D tentatively TRBD2 (5 bases). Germline CDR1 is MNHEY and CDR2 is SVGEGT. The V and J ends lost 6 bases and 1 base respectively, with 12 bases between them. The CDR3 consists of 14 residues. The CDR3 bases are TGTGCCAGCAGGCCCCGGAGCGGCCAAGAGACCCAGTACTTC. This codes for CASRPRSGQETQYF.

In this sample, this clonotype turned up many times. CDR3 nucleotide sequence: TGTGCCAGCAGCACCTCAGTTCAACCAGACGAAAAACTGTTTTTT. Its translation: CASSTSVQPDEKLFF. This chain joins TRBV5-5 and TRBJ1-4; D is ambiguous. V was trimmed by 4 bases and J by 8 bases, leaving 18 bases between them. The germline gives CDR1 SGHKS, CDR2 YYEKEE (reference sequence). The CDR3 consists of 15 residues.

The V gene is TRBV28, the J gene TRBJ2-1; 9 positions agree with TRBD1. The CDR3 runs 15 residues. Germline V gene sequence: CDR1 MDHEN, CDR2 SYDVKM. With 6 bases clipped from V and 8 bases from J, the junction kept 11 bases outside the gene matches. The CDR3 region is CASRPGTGRRYEQFF. In nucleotides, the CDR3 is TGTGCCAGCAGGCCAGGGACAGGGAGGCGGTATGAGCAGTTCTTC.

A few counts support this clonotype. V and J are TRBV29-1 and TRBJ2-1; 7 positions agree with TRBD2. The CDR3 runs 18 residues. V lost 1 base and J lost 0; bases outside the gene matches: 12. The germline CDR1 and CDR2 sequences are SQVTM and ANQGSEA. DNA for the CDR3: TGCAGCGTTGAAGTATCTTTGGGGGGGGACCTCTCCTACAATGAGCAGTTCTTC. It encodes CSVEVSLGGDLSYNEQFF.

This clonotype was recorded many times. This chain connects TRBV5-1 to TRBJ2-7; D is unclear. The germline V and J ends were trimmed by 0 bases and 0 bases, with 7 bases remaining between them. The CDR3 spans 14 residues. Per the germline V gene, CDR1 is SGHRS and CDR2 is YFSETQ. The CDR3, as DNA: TGCGCCAGCAGCTTGGGACCAAGCTCCTACGAGCAGTACTTC. It encodes CASSLGPSSYEQYF.

This clonotype was observed a few times. The chain combines TRBV12-3 or TRBV12-4 with TRBJ1-1; no reliable D call. V was clipped by 2 bases and J by 1 base, with 8 bases between them. The CDR3 is 14 amino acids. The CDR3 here is CASSLFPQNTEAFF. The DNA of the CDR3 is TGTGCCAGCAGTTTATTTCCCCAGAACACTGAAGCTTTCTTT.

The chain uses TRBV29-1 and TRBJ2-3, with D perhaps TRBD1 (6 bases). Trimming removed 3 bases from V and 5 bases from J, with 12 bases in between. The V gene's germline CDR1 is SQVTM and CDR2 ANQGSEA. The CDR3 sequence is 13 residues long. CDR3 loop: CSVELQGVDTQYF. The CDR3 bases are TGCAGCGTTGAGCTACAGGGCGTAGATACGCAGTATTTT.

The gene calls are TRBV7-2 and TRBJ2-7; the D gene could be TRBD1 or TRBD2 (6 bases each). The CDR3 length is 13 residues. The V end was cut by 6 bases, the J end by 5 bases, with 14 bases between. The germline CDR1 and CDR2 sequences are SGHTA and FQGNSA. The CDR3 nucleotides are TGTGCCAGCAGTGGTAAGGGGGGACACGAGCAGTACTTC. This gives the protein CASSGKGGHEQYF.

The sample holds a few counts of this clonotype. This chain connects TRBV15 to TRBJ2-5; 7 nucleotides agree with TRBD2. Germline CDR1 and CDR2: LNHNV and YYDKDF (reference sequence). The J segment lost 1 base and the V segment lost 6 bases, leaving 5 bases of the junction unmatched. This CDR3 comprises 14 residues. The CDR3 reads CATRKRGPQETQYF. For the CDR3, the DNA is TGTGCCACCAGAAAGCGGGGCCCCCAAGAGACCCAGTACTTC.

This clonotype was counted a few times. The CDR3 here is CATSGSKSVEQYF. The DNA for the CDR3 is TGTGCCACCAGTGGCAGCAAGTCAGTCGAGCAGTACTTC. The chain couples TRBV24-1 to TRBJ2-7; no reliable D call. Trimming cost V 5 bases and J 6 bases, with 13 bases left between them. Germline V gene data show CDR1 as KGHDR and CDR2 as SFDVKD. This CDR3 is 13 amino acids long.

This chain joins TRBV5-4 and TRBJ2-1, with a tentative D call TRBD2 (5 bases). The CDR3 is 14 amino acids. Looked up from germline, CDR1 is SGHNT and CDR2 is YYREEE (reference sequence). V shed 2 bases and J shed 4 bases, with 10 bases lying between them. The CDR3 loop reads CASSFSDSYNEQFF. In DNA, the CDR3 is TGTGCCAGCAGCTTTTCGGACTCGTACAATGAGCAGTTCTTC.

The chain is built from TRBV7-8 and TRBJ2-7, with a possible D match to TRBD1 (6 bases). This CDR3 region has 13 residues. Germline V gene lookup returns CDR1 SGHVS and CDR2 FQNEAQ. V lost 5 bases and J lost 7, with 15 bases in between. CDR3 region: CASSPGVMAEQYF. The CDR3 DNA sequence: TGTGCCAGCAGCCCAGGGGTCATGGCTGAGCAGTACTTC. The variable domain in full, completed from reference TRBV7-8 and TRBJ2-7, reads GAGVSQSPRYKVAKRGQDVALRCDPISGHVSLFWYQQALGQGPEFLTYFQNEAQLDKSGLPSDRFFAERPEGSVSTLKIQRTQQEDSAVYLCASSPGVMAEQYFGPGTRLTVT.

This clonotype showed up just a few times. The rearrangement uses TRBV7-2 and TRBJ1-2; D call uncertain. The CDR3 covers 13 residues. CDR1 SGHTA and CDR2 FQGNSA come from the germline V gene. The ends were cut back, 3 bases at V and 2 bases at J, with 7 bases in the middle. The CDR3 protein is CASSFAQNYGYTF. CDR3 DNA: TGTGCCAGCAGCTTTGCTCAGAACTATGGCTACACCTTC.